The clone carrying this TCR beta chain was recorded a few times. What it binds is not known. The CDR3 has 14 amino acids. Trimming left V 5 bases short and J 5 bases short, with 18 bases between. Germline CDR1 is DFQATT and CDR2 is SNEGSKA (reference sequence). The data derive from a study of blood T cells in healthy people across ages. Findings and caveats of the study: Older individuals had lower TCR beta diversity per million T cells (the decline was roughly linear). Across samples, TCR beta diversity tracked strongly with naive T cell percentage. Comparison with aged donors showed that long-lived donors had more naive CD4+ cells and higher diversity.

A second about 6 to 12 cycle PCR used barcoded and J-beta primers. A tag from a template-switch adaptor with 12 random nucleotides marked each cDNA molecule. Each CDR3 protein gets one entry after TCRdb re-called the 5' RACE reads with MiXCR. The data show hundreds of thousands of distinct CDR3 sequences, with 52% seen just once and about 13% held by the top ten. Sequencing was performed on blood. The clonotype was recovered from a woman of 80 years or more in good health. V and J are TRBV20-1 and TRBJ1-2; a possible D gene is TRBD1 (5 bases). The CDR3 DNA is TGCAGTGCTCCCGACAGTGGCGGGTTATATGGCTACACCTTC. This sequence encodes CSAPDSGGLYGYTF.